A selection of T cell receptor beta chains follows, all from one sample in a study of beta chain features in type 1 diabetes. The method was immunoSEQ multiplex PCR; TCRdb's version includes in-frame clones alone and lacks a portion of them. There are 85,000 to 110,000 clones in the sample; around 30% occur only once, and about 0.57% lies in the top ten. The sample consisted of central memory CD4+ T cells from blood. These receptors all stem from a woman between 18 and 30 years old with type 1 diabetes. The CDR3 runs from the conserved cysteine through the conserved F or W. Each record gives: D gene, V gene, clone size, J gene, CDR3 protein, CDR3 DNA. D genes are given only for firm matches. Size is stated for part of the rows, as once, few or many counts, or as a class when the clone is expanded.

d_gene: TRBD1; v_gene: TRBV29-1; abundance: -; j_gene: TRBJ1-1; CDR3aa: CSVVVTGAVDTEAFF; CDR3nt: TGCAGCGTTGTCGTGACAGGGGCGGTCGACACTGAAGCTTTCTTT
d_gene: -; v_gene: TRBV18; abundance: few; j_gene: TRBJ1-2; CDR3aa: CASSPSAERDGYTF; CDR3nt: TGTGCCAGCTCACCAAGCGCCGAGAGGGATGGCTACACCTTC
d_gene: -; v_gene: TRBV19; abundance: -; j_gene: TRBJ2-3; CDR3aa: CASSTVTSRTDTQYF; CDR3nt: TGTGCCAGTAGTACCGTGACTAGTCGCACAGATACGCAGTATTTT
d_gene: -; v_gene: TRBV5-6; abundance: few; j_gene: TRBJ2-5; CDR3aa: CASSLLGQETQYF; CDR3nt: TGTGCCAGCAGCTTACTTGGCCAAGAGACCCAGTACTTC
d_gene: -; v_gene: TRBV10-2; abundance: -; j_gene: TRBJ2-1; CDR3aa: CASSEPPGQQFF; CDR3nt: TGCGCCAGCAGTGAGCCTCCCGGACAACAGTTCTTC
d_gene: -; v_gene: TRBV6-6; abundance: -; j_gene: TRBJ1-3; CDR3aa: CASSYLQGNTIYF; CDR3nt: TGTGCCAGCAGTTACTTACAGGGCAACACCATATATTTT
d_gene: TRBD1; v_gene: TRBV28; abundance: -; j_gene: TRBJ2-2; CDR3aa: CASSIRQGIGELFF; CDR3nt: TGTGCCAGCAGTATACGACAGGGGATCGGGGAGCTGTTTTTT
d_gene: TRBD2; v_gene: TRBV28; abundance: -; j_gene: TRBJ2-7; CDR3aa: CASSSGLGRNEQYF; CDR3nt: TGTGCCAGCAGTTCGGGACTAGGGAGGAACGAGCAGTACTTC
d_gene: TRBD2; v_gene: TRBV25-1; abundance: -; j_gene: TRBJ2-1; CDR3aa: CAADSSGKFNEQFF; CDR3nt: TGTGCCGCTGACTCTAGCGGGAAATTCAATGAGCAGTTCTTC
d_gene: -; v_gene: TRBV28; abundance: -; j_gene: TRBJ1-2; CDR3aa: CASSLSHSGGYTF; CDR3nt: TGTGCCAGCAGTTTATCCCACAGCGGAGGCTACACCTTC
d_gene: TRBD1; v_gene: TRBV5-1; abundance: -; j_gene: TRBJ2-7; CDR3aa: CASSLGQGVNEQYF; CDR3nt: TGCGCCAGCAGCTTGGGACAGGGAGTAAACGAGCAGTACTTC
d_gene: -; v_gene: TRBV7-9; abundance: -; j_gene: TRBJ2-5; CDR3aa: CASQGRLSGETQYF; CDR3nt: TGTGCCAGCCAGGGCCGGCTCAGTGGGGAGACCCAGTACTTC
d_gene: -; v_gene: TRBV7-9; abundance: few; j_gene: TRBJ2-1; CDR3aa: CASSSRLSYNEQFF; CDR3nt: TGTGCCAGCAGCTCCCGTCTTTCCTACAATGAGCAGTTCTTC
d_gene: TRBD1; v_gene: TRBV4-3; abundance: -; j_gene: TRBJ2-5; CDR3aa: CASSHRQGSRETQYF; CDR3nt: TGCGCCAGCAGCCATCGACAGGGGTCTAGAGAGACCCAGTACTTC
d_gene: TRBD2; v_gene: TRBV30; abundance: few; j_gene: TRBJ2-6; CDR3aa: CAWSVAGVLSGANVLTF; CDR3nt: TGTGCCTGGAGTGTAGCGGGAGTTCTCTCTGGGGCCAACGTCCTGACTTTC
d_gene: TRBD2; v_gene: TRBV16; abundance: -; j_gene: TRBJ2-7; CDR3aa: CASSQSASGYTYEQYF; CDR3nt: TGTGCCAGCAGCCAATCGGCTAGCGGGTACACCTACGAGCAGTACTTC
d_gene: TRBD1; v_gene: TRBV7-2; abundance: -; j_gene: TRBJ1-2; CDR3aa: CASSSAGGANYGYTF; CDR3nt: TGTGCCAGCAGCTCCGCAGGGGGAGCAAACTATGGCTACACCTTC
d_gene: -; v_gene: TRBV7-3; abundance: few; j_gene: TRBJ2-1; CDR3aa: CASSLSVSGNYNEQFF; CDR3nt: TGTGCCAGCAGCTTAAGCGTCAGCGGAAACTACAATGAGCAGTTCTTC
d_gene: TRBD2; v_gene: TRBV5-1; abundance: few; j_gene: TRBJ2-5; CDR3aa: CASSLFSDSGRPGETQYF; CDR3nt: TGCGCCAGCAGCTTGTTTTCCGACAGCGGGAGGCCGGGAGAGACCCAGTACTTC
d_gene: TRBD1; v_gene: TRBV6-6; abundance: -; j_gene: TRBJ1-2; CDR3aa: CASSYDREFYGYTF; CDR3nt: TGTGCCAGCAGTTATGACAGGGAGTTCTATGGCTACACCTTC
d_gene: TRBD2; v_gene: TRBV4-1; abundance: -; j_gene: TRBJ2-7; CDR3aa: CASSQGLAGGTYEQYF; CDR3nt: TGCGCCAGCAGCCAAGGGCTAGCGGGAGGAACCTACGAGCAGTACTTC
d_gene: TRBD2; v_gene: TRBV19; abundance: -; j_gene: TRBJ2-1; CDR3aa: CASSILRATSRLAGSNEQFF; CDR3nt: TGTGCCAGTAGTATCTTGAGGGCCACCTCTCGACTAGCCGGGAGCAATGAGCAGTTCTTC
d_gene: -; v_gene: TRBV7-2; abundance: -; j_gene: TRBJ1-1; CDR3aa: CASRPPWSISEAFF; CDR3nt: TGTGCCAGCCGGCCTCCCTGGAGTATCAGTGAAGCTTTCTTT
d_gene: -; v_gene: TRBV7-9; abundance: -; j_gene: TRBJ1-2; CDR3aa: CASSLTGGEGYTF; CDR3nt: TGTGCCAGCAGCTTAACGGGAGGAGAAGGCTACACCTTC
d_gene: -; v_gene: TRBV5-1; abundance: few; j_gene: TRBJ2-5; CDR3aa: CASRREGAEETQYF; CDR3nt: TGCGCCAGCAGGCGGGAAGGGGCGGAGGAGACCCAGTACTTC
d_gene: TRBD2; v_gene: TRBV4-3; abundance: -; j_gene: TRBJ2-1; CDR3aa: CASSQDRSTGRPYNEQFF; CDR3nt: TGCGCCAGCAGCCAAGATCGGTCTACCGGGAGGCCCTACAATGAGCAGTTCTTC